This T cell receptor beta chain was captured in a study of CD8+ T cells in alopecia areata. The study, taken as a whole, reports: For lesional scalp, especially alopecia totalis/universalis, clonality was higher than in normal scalp. Scalp and blood retained many expanded lesional clones during tofacitinib. Patients shared TCRs less clearly than mice did, possibly for HLA-related reasons.

The V gene lost 1 base and the J gene lost 1 base, with 11 bases spanning the gap. This CDR3 contains 15 residues. Treatment given: oral pan-JAK inhibitor, 5-10 mg twice daily. In alopecia areata patients, both lesional scalp punch biopsies and peripheral blood were collected. The authors extracted RNA and reverse transcribed it into cDNA as the sequencing template. Measured with immunoSEQ multiplex PCR; TCRdb has only the in-frame clones, and not every one. The sample has 200,000 to 250,000 clones; around 65% are singletons. This clone was seen a handful of times. What it binds is unknown. The rearrangement joins TRBV23-1 to TRBJ2-7; D may be TRBD2 (5 bases). TRBV23-1 is placed among ORFs of uncertain function. Sequencing used CD4+ T cells sorted from blood, obtained at week 4, from a patient treated with tofacitinib. The origin of this receptor is a human donor with alopecia areata. The CDR3 spells CASSQFSRRSYEQYF. The DNA of the CDR3 is TGCGCCAGCAGTCAATTCTCGAGGAGGTCCTACGAGCAGTACTTC.